Presented here are 31 T cell receptor beta chains from one specimen sequenced in a study of blood T cell repertoires in COVID-19. Generated by immunoSEQ multiplex PCR, the TCRdb table keeps only in-frame clones and is missing some. Of over 100,000 clones in the sample, roughly 92% were seen once. Sequenced input: peripheral blood. The receptors shown here come from a woman aged 45-59 years with COVID-19, enrolled during active disease.

The V call is TRBV28, the J call TRBJ2-7, with 8 bases matching TRBD1. This CDR3 is 14 amino acids long. V was clipped by 4 bases and J by 3 bases; unmatched bases: 5. Germline values: CDR1 MDHEN, CDR2 SYDVKM. This CDR3 reads CASSYGQGDYEQYF. The CDR3, as DNA: TGTGCCAGCAGTTATGGACAGGGTGACTACGAGCAGTACTTC.

J is TRBJ1-3 and V is TRBV9; the D is unclear. The CDR3 totals 16 residues. Germline values: CDR1 SGDLS, CDR2 YYNGEE. V lost 0 bases and J lost 0, with 10 bases in between. CDR3 in DNA: TGTGCCAGCAGCGTAGGGTCAGGAAGCTCTGGAAACACCATATATTTT. Amino acids: CASSVGSGSSGNTIYF. Full variable domain (remainder filled in from reference TRBV9 and TRBJ1-3): DSGVTQTPKHLITATGQRVTLRCSPRSGDLSVYWYQQSLDQGLQFLIQYYNGEERAKGNILERFSAQQFPDLHSELNLSSLELGDSALYFCASSVGSGSSGNTIYFGEGSWLTVV.

The chain couples TRBV5-1 to TRBJ2-5; TRBD2 matches 8 bases. The J segment lost 0 bases and the V segment lost 0 bases, leaving 4 bases of the junction unmatched. The V gene's germline CDR1 is SGHRS and CDR2 YFSETQ. The CDR3 is 16 residues long. CDR3 residues: CASSLEVAGNQETQYF. CDR3 nucleotide sequence: TGCGCCAGCAGCTTGGAGGTAGCGGGGAACCAAGAGACCCAGTACTTC.

The chain uses TRBV6-5 and TRBJ2-2; a possible D gene is TRBD2 (5 bases). This CDR3 region has 13 residues. From germline, CDR1 is MNHEY and CDR2 SVGAGI. Trimming left V 2 bases short and J 7 bases short, with 8 bases between. CDR3 sequence (DNA): TGTGCCAGCAGTTACGAGGGTCTCGGGGAGCTGTTTTTT. Translation: CASSYEGLGELFF.

The gene calls are TRBV2 and TRBJ1-2; possibly TRBD1 for D (5 bases). Trimming removed 6 bases from V and 6 bases from J, with 11 bases in between. Per germline, CDR1 SNHLY and CDR2 FYNNEI. There are 12 residues in the CDR3. The CDR3 region has the DNA TGTGCCAGCAGCTCAGGGTTTGATGGCTACACCTTC. Translated, it gives CASSSGFDGYTF. The full variable domain, its missing parts supplied by reference TRBV2 and TRBJ1-2, is EPEVTQTPSHQVTQMGQEVILRCVPISNHLYFYWYRQILGQKVEFLVSFYNNEISEKSEIFDDQFSVERPDGSNFTLKIRSTKLEDSAMYFCASSSGFDGYTFGSGTRLTVV.

The J gene is TRBJ2-1, the V gene TRBV5-4; the match to TRBD2 covers 9 bases. Germline V gene data show CDR1 as SGHNT and CDR2 as YYREEE (reference sequence). CDR3 length equals 16 residues. J gave up 4 bases and V 6 bases, and 11 bases lay outside the gene matches. CDR3 sequence: CASIVGGGGSYNEQFF. In nucleotides, the CDR3 is TGTGCCAGCATCGTAGGCGGGGGGGGCTCATACAATGAGCAGTTCTTC.

V gene TRBV6-6 combines with J gene TRBJ2-7; D might be TRBD1 (6 bases). V was trimmed by 5 bases and J by 7 bases, leaving 18 bases between them. There are 14 residues in the CDR3. The germline V gene has CDR1 MNHNY and CDR2 SVGAGI (reference sequence). The CDR3 sequence is CASSARDKEDEQYF. The CDR3 DNA reads as TGTGCCAGCAGTGCCCGGGACAAAGAGGATGAGCAGTACTTC.

This clone was seen only a few times. The CDR3 DNA reads as TGTGCCAGCAGCCAAGGACAGGAGAGGAACACCATATATTTT. It specifies CASSQGQERNTIYF. The chain carries TRBV7-9 and TRBJ1-3; TRBD1 matches 7 bases. The CDR3 covers 14 residues. V lost 5 bases to trimming and J lost 7 bases; unmatched junction nucleotides: 8. Germline CDR1 reads SEHNR; CDR2 reads FQNEAQ (reference sequence).

The chain recombines TRBV28 with TRBJ1-2; D gene unclear. Per germline, CDR1 MDHEN and CDR2 SYDVKM. V dropped 3 bases and J dropped 8 bases, with 13 bases sitting between them. The CDR3 runs to 13 residues. CDR3 bases: TGTGCCAGCAGTTTCCCCAATTCGAGAGGCTACACCTTC. Amino acids: CASSFPNSRGYTF.

The rearrangement uses TRBV15 and TRBJ1-2; TRBD1 is a possible D gene (6 bases). The V end lost 5 bases, the J end lost 3 bases, and 13 bases lay between the germline ends. CDR3 length equals 14 residues. Germline V gives CDR1 LNHNV, CDR2 YYDKDF (reference sequence). Here the CDR3 reads CATSVQGSHYGYTF. The CDR3 nucleotides read TGTGCCACCAGCGTGCAGGGGAGTCACTATGGCTACACCTTC.

V usage is TRBV25-1 and J usage is TRBJ1-4, with D possibly matching TRBD1 (5 bases). CDR1 and CDR2 (germline): MGHDK, SYGVNS. The ends were cut back, 4 bases at V and 8 bases at J, with 17 bases in the middle. The CDR3 runs to 15 residues. The CDR3 DNA reads TGTGCCAGCAGTGCACAACAAAGTAACAGGGAAAAACTGTTTTTT. As protein: CASSAQQSNREKLFF.

The chain employs TRBV5-1 and TRBJ2-1, with D maybe TRBD2 (6 bases). The CDR3 is 14 residues long. Deletions cut 6 bases from V and 8 bases from J, with 18 bases between. Looked up from germline, CDR1 is SGHRS and CDR2 is YFSETQ. This CDR3 is CASTLLGGGYEQFF. CDR3 coding DNA: TGCGCCAGCACCCTTCTCGGGGGTGGTTATGAGCAGTTCTTC.

This chain links TRBV9 with TRBJ1-1; D is perhaps TRBD1 (6 bases). The germline V and J ends were trimmed by 0 bases and 2 bases, with 14 bases remaining between them. The CDR3 covers 16 residues. From germline, CDR1 is SGDLS and CDR2 YYNGEE. CDR3 in amino acids: CASSVETTGTNTEAFF. CDR3 coding DNA: TGTGCCAGCAGCGTAGAGACCACAGGGACCAACACTGAAGCTTTCTTT.

The J gene is TRBJ1-2, the V gene TRBV5-6; 9 bases agree with TRBD1. Germline-derived CDR1 and CDR2 are SGHDT and YYEEEE. Trimming cost V 4 bases and J 8 bases; bases outside gene matches: 12. This CDR3 contains 15 residues. The CDR3 loop reads CASSPGTGLGIGYTF. The CDR3 DNA sequence: TGTGCCAGCAGCCCTGGGACAGGGCTCGGTATCGGCTACACCTTC.

V is TRBV9 and J is TRBJ2-1; D may be TRBD2 (6 bases). The CDR3 extends over 15 amino acids. Germline loops: CDR1 SGDLS, CDR2 YYNGEE. Trimming stripped 2 bases from V and 0 bases from J, with 9 bases between. CDR3 in amino acids: CASSVGLTSYNEQFF. CDR3 coding DNA: TGTGCCAGCAGCGTGGGACTTACCTCCTACAATGAGCAGTTCTTC.

This clone appeared once. The genes are TRBV6-4 and TRBJ1-3; D remains ambiguous. Germline V gives CDR1 MRHNA, CDR2 SNTAGT. The CDR3 runs 17 residues. V lost 5 bases and J lost 1, with 18 bases in between. The CDR3 DNA reads TGTGCCAGCAGTCCCCGGGAAGGGATTGTGTCTGGAAACACCATATATTTT. Protein: CASSPREGIVSGNTIYF.

This clone has only one observation. In DNA form, the CDR3 reads TGTGCCTCCAGGGACAGGCGCTATGGCTACACCTTC. Translation: CASRDRRYGYTF. V and J are TRBV19 and TRBJ1-2; 8 bases line up with TRBD1. Per the germline V gene, CDR1 is LNHDA and CDR2 is SQIVND (reference sequence). The length of the CDR3 is 12 residues. The J segment lost 4 bases and the V segment lost 11 bases, leaving 6 bases of the junction unmatched.

CDR3 DNA: TGTGCCATCAGTGGGGTAGGGGGCGCTGGCACCGGGGAGCTGTTTTTT. Amino acid sequence: CAISGVGGAGTGELFF. This rearrangement joins TRBV10-3 to TRBJ2-2; 7 bases line up with TRBD1. Looked up from germline, CDR1 is ENHRY and CDR2 is SYGVKD. The CDR3 covers 16 residues. Germline trimming cut 4 bases from V and 4 bases from J; bases unmatched to any gene: 9.

The chain couples TRBV7-2 to TRBJ2-6; D uncertain. Germline CDR1 reads SGHTA; CDR2 reads FQGNSA. V was pared by 3 bases and J by 4 bases, with 4 bases between. The CDR3 loop spans 13 amino acids. The CDR3 protein is CASSFSGANVLTF. Written as DNA, the CDR3 is TGTGCCAGCAGCTTTTCAGGGGCCAACGTCCTGACTTTC.

J is TRBJ1-5 and V is TRBV27; 8 bases map to TRBD1. Trimming at V came to 3 bases and at J to 6 bases, leaving 10 bases not matched to a gene. The CDR3 consists of 16 residues. Germline V gene lookup returns CDR1 MNHEY and CDR2 SMNVEV (reference sequence). CDR3 residues: CASSLRRTGSGQPQHF. Written as DNA, the CDR3 is TGTGCCAGCAGTTTGCGACGGACAGGGTCGGGTCAGCCCCAGCATTTT.

The rearrangement links TRBV11-3 to TRBJ1-1; TRBD1 is a possible D gene (6 bases). Germline V gives CDR1 SGHNT, CDR2 YENEEA. The CDR3 spans 13 residues. V was cut by 3 bases and J by 1 base, with 6 bases left in between. The CDR3 DNA is TGTGCCAGCAGCTTGACAGGGAACACTGAAGCTTTCTTT. Protein: CASSLTGNTEAFF.

The chain couples TRBV15 to TRBJ1-2; 7 nucleotides align to TRBD1. This CDR3 is 15 amino acids long. V shed 0 bases, J shed 4 bases, and the junction held 5 bases outside the gene matches. Germline CDR1 reads LNHNV; CDR2 reads YYDKDF (reference sequence). Written as DNA, the CDR3 is TGTGCCACCAGCAGAGAGGCCAGGGGGGCCTATGGCTACACCTTC. Translated, it gives CATSREARGAYGYTF.

The V gene is TRBV30, the J gene TRBJ1-6, with 8 bases matching TRBD1. CDR1 is GTSNPN, CDR2 SVGIG, per germline (reference sequence). V shed 0 bases and J 10 bases; nucleotides not matched to a gene: 11. CDR3 length: 16 residues. The CDR3 bases are TGTGCCTGGAGTGTACGAAAGACAGGGGATGGATCACCCCTCCACTTT. Translation gives CAWSVRKTGDGSPLHF.

This sequence joins TRBV6-2 or TRBV6-3 and TRBJ1-5; 7 bases are a match to TRBD1. This CDR3 comprises 15 residues. Trimming cost V 2 bases and J 6 bases; bases outside gene matches: 7. Germline loops: CDR1 MNHEY, CDR2 SVGEGT. The CDR3 DNA is TGTGCCAGCAGTTACCAAAGGGGGCTCGGTCAGCCCCAGCATTTT. Its translation is CASSYQRGLGQPQHF.

J is TRBJ1-2 and V is TRBV27, with TRBD1 matching 9 bases. J was trimmed by 7 bases and V by 4 bases; bases with no gene match: 10. Germline lookup yields CDR1 MNHEY and CDR2 SMNVEV (reference sequence). This CDR3 is 15 amino acids long. CDR3 amino acids: CASSWTGTGISGYTF. CDR3 nucleotide sequence: TGTGCCAGCAGTTGGACCGGGACAGGGATCTCTGGCTACACCTTC.

The chain uses TRBV6-5 and TRBJ2-2; TRBD2 might be the D (5 bases). V shed 10 bases and J shed 1 base, with 13 bases lying between them. The V gene's germline CDR1 is MNHEY and CDR2 SVGAGI. The CDR3 has 14 amino acids. CDR3 sequence (DNA): TGTGCCACACGGGCAGAGGGGAACACCGGGGAGCTGTTTTTT. Its protein is CATRAEGNTGELFF.

This chain links TRBV28 with TRBJ1-1; the match to TRBD1 covers 11 bases. The CDR3 runs 15 residues. After removal of 6 bases from V and 6 bases from J, the junction contained 9 bases not matched to a gene. Germline V gene lookup returns CDR1 MDHEN and CDR2 SYDVKM. The CDR3: CASRPWGQGDAEAFF. The CDR3 DNA is TGTGCCAGCAGACCCTGGGGACAGGGGGACGCTGAAGCTTTCTTT. Filled out from reference TRBV28 and TRBJ1-1, the complete variable domain reads DVKVTQSSRYLVKRTGEKVFLECVQDMDHENMFWYRQDPGLGLRLIYFSYDVKMKEKGDIPEGYSVSREKKERFSLILESASTNQTSMYLCASRPWGQGDAEAFFGQGTRLTVV.

The chain uses TRBV21-1 and TRBJ1-5; no check of the table's D call, TRBD1, against the DNA was made. TRBV21-1 is termed a pseudogene. CDR3 length: 19 residues. The CDR3, as DNA: TGTGCCAGCAGCATAGGGGCAGGGGGGTATATTATTAGCAATCAGCCCCAGCATTTT. It is translated as CASSIGAGGYIISNQPQHF.

DNA for the CDR3: TGTGCCTGGAGTGTATGGTCTGGGACAGGGGGACCCTATGGCTACACCTTC. It codes for CAWSVWSGTGGPYGYTF. The chain is built from TRBV30 and TRBJ1-2; 11 bases agree with TRBD1. Germline-derived CDR1 and CDR2 are GTSNPN and SVGIG (reference sequence). This CDR3 comprises 17 residues. V lost 0 bases to trimming and J lost 4 bases; unmatched junction nucleotides: 10.

V is TRBV28 and J is TRBJ1-5; possibly TRBD1 for D (5 bases). This CDR3 has 15 amino acids. Trimming cost V 3 bases and J 6 bases, with 15 bases left between them. CDR1 is MDHEN and CDR2 is SYDVKM in the germline V gene. The DNA for the CDR3 is TGTGCCAGCAGTTTTCGATCAGGGTTGAGTCAGCCCCAGCATTTT. Its translation: CASSFRSGLSQPQHF.

The rearrangement links TRBV7-9 to TRBJ1-3; 9 bases align to TRBD1. Germline loops: CDR1 SEHNR, CDR2 FQNEAQ (reference sequence). The CDR3 spans 18 residues. V lost 4 bases, J lost 4 bases, and 14 bases stayed unmatched. The CDR3 DNA reads TGTGCCAGCAGCTCTCCCCCTCTCACAGGGGGCATAGGAAACACCATATATTTT. Amino acid sequence: CASSSPPLTGGIGNTIYF.